The 23 T cell receptor beta chains below come from one sample, sequenced in a study of shared clonotypes between healthy human individuals. CD45RO-negative cells were positively selected for CCR7, leaving out terminally differentiated effector memory CD45RA+ cells. Using immunoSEQ multiplex PCR, the repertoire was profiled, and TCRdb retains in-frame clones only, with some absent. The sample holds about 2 million clones, approximately 95% seen once. Sequenced material: naive CD8+ T cells sorted from blood. These receptors came from a man younger than 30 in good health.

V and J are TRBV5-4 and TRBJ1-6; D is undetermined. V gave up 4 bases and J gave up 0 bases, with 11 bases separating them. This CDR3 is built from 16 residues. Germline V gene lookup returns CDR1 SGHNT and CDR2 YYREEE (reference sequence). CDR3 in amino acids: CASSTYGYSYNSPLHF. The CDR3 region has the DNA TGTGCCAGCAGCACTTATGGATACTCCTATAATTCACCCCTCCACTTT.

The rearrangement joins TRBV30 to TRBJ2-7; D remains unclear. The CDR3 covers 13 residues. The V end was cut by 0 bases, the J end by 7 bases, with 13 bases between. Germline-derived CDR1 and CDR2 are GTSNPN and SVGIG (reference sequence). CDR3 in DNA: TGTGCCTGGAGTGTAATGCATCCGGATGAGCAGTACTTC. It encodes CAWSVMHPDEQYF.

This rearrangement joins TRBV10-2 to TRBJ1-2, with TRBD1 identical over 7 bases. This CDR3 contains 17 residues. Germline CDR1 and CDR2: WSHSY and SAAADI. The J segment lost 8 bases and the V segment lost 0 bases, leaving 15 bases of the junction unmatched. CDR3 nucleotide sequence: TGCGCCAGCAGTGAGTCGCGGGGGACAGCTTTAGCGGGAGGCTACACCTTC. This codes for CASSESRGTALAGGYTF.

The chain has TRBV4-3 and TRBJ2-7; D assignment may be TRBD1 or TRBD2 (5 bases each). The CDR3 is made up of 16 amino acids. V was cut by 0 bases and J by 0 bases, with 12 bases left in between. Germline CDR1 is LGHNA and CDR2 is YSLEER. CDR3 DNA sequence: TGCGCCAGCAGCCAAGACTGGGGCGCGGGCTCCTACGAGCAGTACTTC. Protein product: CASSQDWGAGSYEQYF.

A few counts support this clone. The gene calls are TRBV28 and TRBJ2-5; D ambiguous. This CDR3 comprises 11 residues. CDR1 MDHEN and CDR2 SYDVKM come from the germline V gene. V was cut by 4 bases and J by 5 bases, with 5 bases left in between. CDR3 DNA: TGTGCCAGCAGTTATACGGAGACCCAGTACTTC. It is translated as CASSYTETQYF.

On this clone: Other nucleotide sequences in the sample specify the same CDR3. The chain combines TRBV5-6 with TRBJ1-2, with D hard to call. Germline V lookup: CDR1 SGHDT, CDR2 YYEEEE. V lost 0 bases to trimming and J lost 1 base, with 4 bases between them. The CDR3 is made up of 13 amino acids. The CDR3 is CASSLDGNYGYTF. The CDR3 nucleotides read TGTGCCAGCAGCTTGGACGGTAACTATGGCTACACCTTC. Full variable domain (missing parts from reference TRBV5-6 and TRBJ1-2): DAGVTQSPTHLIKTRGQQVTLRCSPKSGHDTVSWYQQALGQGPQFIFQYYEEEERQRGNFPDRFSGHQFPNYSSELNVNALLLGDSALYLCASSLDGNYGYTFGSGTRLTVV.

The J gene is TRBJ1-4, the V gene TRBV29-1, with D unclear. Germline V gene data show CDR1 as SQVTM and CDR2 as ANQGSEA. Trimming shortened V by 2 bases and J by 13 bases, and 14 bases separated the two germline ends. This CDR3 has 12 residues. CDR3 in DNA: TGCAGCGTTGAAAGAGCCGGGGAAGGACTGTTTTTT. It codes for CSVERAGEGLFF.

The chain employs TRBV10-3 and TRBJ1-1, with D maybe TRBD1 (5 bases). The CDR3 has 12 residues. V was cut by 6 bases and J by 8 bases, with 13 bases left in between. The germline V gene has CDR1 ENHRY and CDR2 SYGVKD. CDR3 protein: CAIRGAGGEAFF. The DNA of the CDR3 is TGTGCCATCAGAGGGGCGGGGGGAGAAGCTTTCTTT.

This chain uses TRBV5-6 with TRBJ2-7, with D perhaps TRBD1 (6 bases). The V end was cut by 4 bases, the J end by 3 bases, with 14 bases between. Germline values: CDR1 SGHDT, CDR2 YYEEEE. This CDR3 contains 14 residues. The CDR3 bases are TGTGCCAGCAGCGAGGACAGTGATTTCTACGAGCAGTACTTC. As protein: CASSEDSDFYEQYF. Full variable domain (missing parts from reference TRBV5-6 and TRBJ2-7): DAGVTQSPTHLIKTRGQQVTLRCSPKSGHDTVSWYQQALGQGPQFIFQYYEEEERQRGNFPDRFSGHQFPNYSSELNVNALLLGDSALYLCASSEDSDFYEQYFGPGTRLTVT.

The rearrangement links TRBV27 to TRBJ2-7, with 9 bases identical to TRBD1. J was trimmed by 3 bases and V by 3 bases; bases with no gene match: 6. Germline V lookup: CDR1 MNHEY, CDR2 SMNVEV (reference sequence). The CDR3 loop spans 15 amino acids. The CDR3 DNA reads TGTGCCAGCAGTTTTCGGGGGACAGGGAGCTACGAGCAGTACTTC. Translated: CASSFRGTGSYEQYF.

The rearrangement links TRBV5-4 to TRBJ2-1; possibly TRBD2 for D (6 bases). Trimming took off 0 bases at V and 5 bases at J, with 15 bases between the two ends. Germline V gives CDR1 SGHNT, CDR2 YYREEE (reference sequence). This CDR3 region has 16 residues. CDR3 nucleotide sequence: TGTGCCAGCAGCTTGGGTACCGGGAGATATGACAATGAGCAGTTCTTC. It yields the protein CASSLGTGRYDNEQFF.

This chain links TRBV7-6 with TRBJ2-3, with D uncertain. Germline values: CDR1 SGHVS, CDR2 FNYEAQ. V lost 1 base, J lost 2 bases, and 10 bases lay in between. The CDR3 runs 15 residues. The CDR3 nucleotides are TGTGCCAGCAGCTTAGGAGGTGACCCCACAGATACGCAGTATTTT. This translates into CASSLGGDPTDTQYF.

V usage is TRBV4-3 and J usage is TRBJ2-3; the match to TRBD2 covers 13 bases. The V gene end was trimmed by 2 bases and the J gene end by 4 bases; junction bases not matched to a gene: 6. The germline gives CDR1 LGHNA, CDR2 YSLEER. The CDR3 has 17 amino acids. Here the CDR3 DNA reads TGCGCCAGCAGCCAACAACTAGCGGGAGGGCCCGCAGATACGCAGTATTTT. Translation: CASSQQLAGGPADTQYF.

The genes are TRBV5-6 and TRBJ2-5; TRBD1 agrees at 7 bases. Germline CDR1 and CDR2: SGHDT and YYEEEE. The length of the CDR3 is 14 residues. V was pared by 3 bases and J by 2 bases, with 4 bases of the junction left unmatched. The CDR3 sequence: CASSYMTGQETQYF. CDR3 coding DNA: TGTGCCAGCAGCTATATGACAGGGCAAGAGACCCAGTACTTC.

Points on this clone: Additional DNA sequences in this sample encode the identical CDR3. V is TRBV27 and J is TRBJ2-7, with unresolved D. V gave up 5 bases and J gave up 5 bases, with 16 bases separating them. Germline lookup yields CDR1 MNHEY and CDR2 SMNVEV (reference sequence). This CDR3 contains 14 residues. The DNA for the CDR3 is TGTGCCAGCAGTCTATTAGGCACGGCACACGAGCAGTACTTC. Amino acid sequence: CASSLLGTAHEQYF.

This chain links TRBV21-1 with TRBJ2-1; TRBD2 is taken as the D call from the table, unchecked against the DNA. TRBV21-1 is shown as a pseudogene. CDR3 size: 16 residues. The CDR3 region has the DNA TGTGCCAGCAGCAAAGGGGCAGCGGGAGCCTACAATGAGCAGTTCTTC. This translates into CASSKGAAGAYNEQFF.

With regard to this clone: This CDR3 is also generated by other DNA sequences in the sample. The chain recombines TRBV5-6 with TRBJ2-7; 11 bases are a match to TRBD1. J lost 6 bases, V lost 5 bases, and 4 bases had no gene match. CDR3 size: 13 residues. Germline CDR1 is SGHDT and CDR2 is YYEEEE. The CDR3 spells CASSPGQGGEQYF. CDR3 coding DNA: TGTGCCAGCAGTCCGGGACAGGGGGGCGAGCAGTACTTC.

The V and J genes are TRBV5-4 and TRBJ1-4; 7 bases agree with TRBD1. The germline V gene has CDR1 SGHNT and CDR2 YYREEE (reference sequence). The CDR3 has 14 residues. With 10 bases clipped from V and 7 bases from J, the junction kept 13 bases outside the gene matches. CDR3 amino acids: CAVYNRDSFEKLFF. The CDR3 DNA reads TGTGCCGTTTACAATCGGGACAGTTTTGAAAAACTGTTTTTT.

V and J are TRBV7-9 and TRBJ1-2; unclear D gene. CDR1 is SEHNR, CDR2 FQNEAQ, per germline (reference sequence). Between the trimmed V and J ends, which lost 5 bases and 4 bases, there was a span of 8 bases. This CDR3 is 12 amino acids long. The CDR3 DNA is TGTGCCAGCAGCCCTGGGTTCTATGGCTACACCTTC. This codes for CASSPGFYGYTF.

The DNA for the CDR3 is TGTGCCAGCAGTCCTCACCCCGGGACAGCCCGCCGAGAGCTGCTGACCACTGAAGCTTTCTTT. Protein product: CASSPHPGTARRELLTTEAFF. The J gene is TRBJ1-1, the V gene TRBV28; 7 nucleotides align to TRBD1. Germline V CDR1 and CDR2: MDHEN, SYDVKM. The CDR3 runs to 21 residues. The trim removed 5 bases at V and 4 bases at J, leaving 28 bases unmatched.

This rearrangement joins TRBV11-3 to TRBJ1-6; 7 nucleotides line up with TRBD1. Germline trimming cut 10 bases from V and 1 base from J; bases unmatched to any gene: 19. CDR1 is SGHNT and CDR2 is YENEEA in the germline V gene. The CDR3 sequence is 19 residues long. The chain's CDR3 is CATKVPRQGENSYNSPLHF. The CDR3 DNA follows: TGTGCCACTAAGGTCCCCCGGCAGGGGGAGAATTCCTATAATTCACCCCTCCACTTT.

This chain links TRBV2 with TRBJ1-1, with no clear D. The length of the CDR3 is 13 residues. Germline CDR1 SNHLY, CDR2 FYNNEI. V was pared by 6 bases and J by 2 bases, with 10 bases between. In DNA, the CDR3 is TGTGCCAGCAGCAGGTTGCGAAACACTGAAGCTTTCTTT. Its translation is CASSRLRNTEAFF.

V gene TRBV7-9 combines with J gene TRBJ2-2, with 10 bases that match TRBD2. V shed 2 bases, J shed 9 bases, and the junction held 6 bases outside the gene matches. The length of the CDR3 is 15 residues. Looked up from germline, CDR1 is SEHNR and CDR2 is FQNEAQ (reference sequence). CDR3 region: CASSLLVAGGRELFF. CDR3 nucleotide sequence: TGTGCCAGCAGCTTACTGGTAGCGGGAGGCAGGGAGCTGTTTTTT.